This TCR beta chain was recovered during a study of beta chain features in type 1 diabetes. Study findings and constraints: Type 1 diabetes patients showed a moderate but significant shortening of TCRB CDR3s in all four CD4+ subsets.

Investigators reverse transcribed all isolated RNA, so they sequenced expressed TCRB transcripts. Measured with immunoSEQ multiplex PCR; TCRdb has only the in-frame clones, and not every one. The sample has roughly 340,000 clones; over 9.5% are singletons. The length of the CDR3 is 16 residues. V shed 0 bases and J 7 bases; nucleotides not matched to a gene: 10. CDR1 is LNHDA and CDR2 is SQIVND in the germline V gene (reference sequence). This clone was observed a handful of times. Its antigen remains unidentified. The specimen sequenced was naive CD4+ T cells from blood. This chain links TRBV19 with TRBJ2-7, with 9 positions matching TRBD1. The receptor's source is a woman younger than 30 with type 1 diabetes. CDR3 coding DNA: TGTGCCAGTAGTATAGATTCCGGGACAGGGACTCGAGAGCAGTACTTC. Encoded protein: CASSIDSGTGTREQYF.